These 23 T cell receptor beta chains share one sample of origin, sequenced in a study of identical twins listed by TCRdb under 2016. The library relied on 5' RACE. TCRdb shows the sequencer as Illumina HiSeq 2000. TCRdb redid the processing of the public reads, applying fastp at Q25 and MiXCR, and retained in-frame beta chains. Entries are consolidated by CDR3 protein sequence, retaining the most common genes and DNA. The sample includes around 1.7 million distinct CDR3 sequences, with about 31% observed a single time. Less than 0.35% of the sample belongs to the ten largest clones. Sequenced sample: cord blood. Source of these receptors: a newborn girl in good health.

The genes are TRBV12-3 or TRBV12-4 and TRBJ1-2; D uncertain. V lost 8 bases, J lost 8 bases, and 21 bases lay in between. This CDR3 is 14 amino acids long. The CDR3 DNA is TGTGCCAGCGGCCCCAAGTCGGAACTTGGAGGCTACACCTTC. The encoded protein is CASGPKSELGGYTF.

Ten or more counts support this clonotype. V and J are TRBV10-3 and TRBJ2-1; 9 nucleotides align to TRBD2. The CDR3 consists of 14 residues. Unmatched junction bases numbered 0, after V lost 4 bases and J lost 2 bases. The V gene's germline CDR1 is ENHRY and CDR2 SYGVKD. This CDR3 is CAISASGAYNEQFF. The CDR3 DNA reads as TGTGCCATCAGTGCTAGCGGGGCCTACAATGAGCAGTTCTTC.

J is TRBJ1-4 and V is TRBV4-1, with 8 positions matching TRBD1. V dropped 4 bases and J dropped 4; count of bases not matched to a gene: 2. Germline loops: CDR1 MGHRA, CDR2 YSYEKL. This CDR3 contains 14 residues. CDR3 sequence: CASSRGQVNEKLFF. In DNA, the CDR3 is TGCGCCAGCAGCCGGGGACAGGTTAATGAAAAACTGTTTTTT.

To note about this clonotype: It may be a read error: a sequence one base away is much more abundant. CDR3 residues: CATTASRETQFF. CDR3 in DNA: TGTGCTACGACAGCTTCAAGGGAGACCCAGTTCTTC. The rearrangement links TRBV2 to TRBJ2-1; D may match TRBD1 or TRBD2 (5 bases each). In germline, CDR1 is SNHLY, CDR2 FYNNEI. There are 12 residues in the CDR3.

Ten or more counts support this clonotype. The J gene is TRBJ2-1, the V gene TRBV27; 10 nucleotides align to TRBD2. Losses at the gene ends were 3 bases for V and 4 bases for J; bases not matched to a gene: 3. The CDR3 is 15 amino acids. Germline V CDR1 and CDR2: MNHEY, SMNVEV (reference sequence). CDR3 sequence reads: CASSFRSGGYNEQFF. Written as DNA, the CDR3 is TGTGCCAGCAGTTTTCGTAGCGGGGGGTACAATGAGCAGTTCTTC.

This clonotype was counted only a few times. The chain has TRBV12-3 or TRBV12-4 and TRBJ2-7, with D uncertain. CDR3 length: 12 residues. Trimming cost V 5 bases and J 5 bases, with 10 bases left between them. As DNA, the CDR3 is TGTGCCAGCAGTGCATTAATCCACGAGCAGTACTTC. Protein sequence: CASSALIHEQYF.

This clonotype was recorded only once. This chain joins TRBV29-1 and TRBJ2-1, with unresolved D. Germline values: CDR1 SQVTM, CDR2 ANQGSEA. The CDR3 consists of 15 residues. Deletions cut 4 bases from V and 0 bases from J, with 13 bases between. CDR3 amino acids: CSVAGDSSSYNEQFF. DNA for the CDR3: TGCAGCGTTGCAGGTGACTCTAGCTCCTACAATGAGCAGTTCTTC.

This chain uses TRBV10-3 with TRBJ2-3; perhaps TRBD2 as D (6 bases). The CDR3 loop spans 17 amino acids. V lost 2 bases to trimming and J lost 3 bases, with 18 bases between them. CDR1 ENHRY and CDR2 SYGVKD come from the germline V gene. CDR3 bases: TGTGCCATCAGTGAGCCCCCGGGTAGCGGCGCTACAGATACGCAGTATTTT. Encoded protein: CAISEPPGSGATDTQYF.

The gene calls are TRBV18 and TRBJ1-4, with D possibly matching TRBD1 (6 bases). Looked up from germline, CDR1 is KGHSH and CDR2 is LQKENI. CDR3 size: 14 residues. Trimming shortened V by 6 bases and J by 4 bases, and 12 bases separated the two germline ends. The CDR3 DNA reads as TGTGCCAGCTCGGTGGACAGACTTAATGAAAAACTGTTTTTT. Translation gives CASSVDRLNEKLFF.

This clonotype was found a few times. The chain joins TRBV20-1 to TRBJ2-4; D is perhaps TRBD2 (6 bases). The J call may be in error: the DNA end matches TRBJ2-7 better. CDR1 DFQATT and CDR2 SNEGSKA come from the germline V gene (reference sequence). This CDR3 has 12 amino acids. The CDR3 region has the DNA TGCAGTGCCGAAATTAGCGGCTACGAGCAGTACTTC. Amino acid sequence: CSAEISGYEQYF.

This clonotype was observed a handful of times. The chain employs TRBV29-1 and TRBJ2-3, with TRBD2 matching over 11 bases. This CDR3 has 15 amino acids. CDR1 is SQVTM, CDR2 ANQGSEA, per germline. V was clipped by 6 bases and J by 2 bases; unmatched bases: 7. CDR3 loop: CSVLRLAGPTDTQYF. The CDR3 DNA reads as TGCAGCGTACTCCGACTAGCGGGGCCCACAGATACGCAGTATTTT.

V gene TRBV7-8 combines with J gene TRBJ2-7, with 7 bases matching TRBD2. The CDR3 loop spans 16 amino acids. V lost 5 bases and J lost 0; bases outside the gene matches: 10. Germline V gene data show CDR1 as SGHVS and CDR2 as FQNEAQ. The CDR3 sequence is CASSPGLVELSYEQYF. In DNA form, the CDR3 reads TGTGCCAGCAGCCCCGGACTAGTCGAGCTCTCCTACGAGCAGTACTTC.

This chain joins TRBV7-6 and TRBJ2-3; TRBD1 or TRBD2 may be the D gene (5 bases each). Trimming removed 0 bases from V and 5 bases from J, with 18 bases in between. There are 17 residues in the CDR3. Germline lookup yields CDR1 SGHVS and CDR2 FNYEAQ. The CDR3 DNA is TGTGCCAGCAGCTTAGCCCCCGACAGAGGGGTAGAAGATACGCAGTATTTT. It yields the protein CASSLAPDRGVEDTQYF.

This clonotype was counted a few times. V gene TRBV7-9 combines with J gene TRBJ1-1; no firm D call. This CDR3 has 11 amino acids. Germline-derived CDR1 and CDR2 are SEHNR and FQNEAQ (reference sequence). CDR3 sequence reads: CAASGYTEAFF. Here the CDR3 DNA reads TGTGCAGCCAGCGGATACACTGAAGCTTTCTTT. The variable domain in full, completed from reference TRBV7-9 and TRBJ1-1, reads DTGVSQNPRHKITKRGQNVTFRCDPISEHNRLYWYRQTLGQGPEFLTYFQNEAQLEKSRLLSDRFSAERPKGSFSTLEIQRTEQGDSAMYLCAASGYTEAFFGQGTRLTVV.

CDR3 in DNA: TGTGCCAGCAGCGTCAAGTCTGGGGCCAACGTCCTGACTTTC. It specifies CASSVKSGANVLTF. The chain couples TRBV9 to TRBJ2-6; D is uncertain. Between the trimmed V and J ends, which lost 2 bases and 1 base, there was a span of 4 bases. Germline V gene sequence: CDR1 SGDLS, CDR2 YYNGEE. There are 14 residues in the CDR3. The full variable domain, rest sourced from reference TRBV9 and TRBJ2-6, is DSGVTQTPKHLITATGQRVTLRCSPRSGDLSVYWYQQSLDQGLQFLIQYYNGEERAKGNILERFSAQQFPDLHSELNLSSLELGDSALYFCASSVKSGANVLTFGAGSRLTVL.

This clonotype has a handful of counts. The J gene is TRBJ1-2, the V gene TRBV5-4, with D perhaps TRBD1 (6 bases). Trimming pared 0 bases from V and 7 bases from J, leaving 16 bases between. The CDR3 consists of 15 residues. Germline CDR1 reads SGHNT; CDR2 reads YYREEE (reference sequence). In DNA, the CDR3 is TGTGCCAGCAGCTTGGTGGGCAGGGGCAAAGGTGGCTACACCTTC. Residues: CASSLVGRGKGGYTF.

There are a few counts of this clonotype. This sequence joins TRBV7-8 and TRBJ2-1, with TRBD2 matching 9 bases. Germline V gene data show CDR1 as SGHVS and CDR2 as FQNEAQ. The CDR3 runs 18 residues. Germline trimming cut 1 base from V and 0 bases from J; bases unmatched to any gene: 7. In DNA form, the CDR3 reads TGTGCCAGCAGCTTAGGGCTAGCGGGGTTTTACTCCTACAATGAGCAGTTCTTC. Translation gives CASSLGLAGFYSYNEQFF.

Many counts were recorded for this clonotype. The chain employs TRBV2 and TRBJ1-2, with D perhaps TRBD1 (5 bases). Trimming took 7 bases from V and 2 from J, leaving 17 bases between them. The CDR3 length is 15 residues. CDR1 and CDR2 (germline): SNHLY, FYNNEI. CDR3 region: CASTPGDRPNYGYTF. The CDR3 DNA is TGTGCCAGCACCCCCGGAGACAGACCAAACTATGGCTACACCTTC.

This sequence joins TRBV5-1 and TRBJ2-7, with 13 bases that match TRBD2. Germline CDR1 SGHRS, CDR2 YFSETQ. The CDR3 is made up of 17 amino acids. With V trimmed by 0 bases and J by 3 bases, 6 bases remained unmatched. The CDR3 loop is CASSLGLAGGKRYEQYF. In DNA, the CDR3 is TGCGCCAGCAGCTTGGGACTAGCGGGGGGAAAACGCTACGAGCAGTACTTC.

The chain is built from TRBV6-5 and TRBJ2-5, with D uncertain. The germline CDR1 and CDR2 sequences are MNHEY and SVGAGI. V was cut by 5 bases and J by 7 bases, with 11 bases left in between. The length of the CDR3 is 12 residues. CDR3 in amino acids: CASSPSRGTQYF. CDR3 nucleotides: TGTGCCAGCAGTCCCTCCCGAGGGACCCAGTACTTC.

V and J are TRBV29-1 and TRBJ2-5; TRBD2 matches at 13 bases. V was clipped by 7 bases and J by 11 bases; unmatched bases: 13. CDR3 length: 14 amino acids. CDR1 and CDR2 (germline): SQVTM, ANQGSEA. CDR3 DNA: TGCAGCGCCCGGACTAGCGGGGGTCCCAATGAGCAGTACTTC. Translation: CSARTSGGPNEQYF.

This rearrangement joins TRBV2 to TRBJ1-6; the D gene is possibly TRBD1 (6 bases). The CDR3 has 14 amino acids. Germline V gives CDR1 SNHLY, CDR2 FYNNEI. Between the trimmed V and J ends, which lost 8 bases and 8 bases, there was a span of 16 bases. The CDR3 bases are TGTGCCAGCTTCCAGGGGTATTTGGATTCACCCCTCCACTTT. This gives the protein CASFQGYLDSPLHF.

There are a few counts of this clonotype. The gene calls are TRBV7-9 and TRBJ1-2; D is perhaps TRBD1 (5 bases). Germline V lookup: CDR1 SEHNR, CDR2 FQNEAQ (reference sequence). V dropped 2 bases and J dropped 8 bases, with 21 bases sitting between them. The CDR3 is made up of 16 amino acids. DNA for the CDR3: TGTGCCAGCAGCTTATCCAATATTAGACAGACGAACGGCTACACCTTC. This translates into CASSLSNIRQTNGYTF.